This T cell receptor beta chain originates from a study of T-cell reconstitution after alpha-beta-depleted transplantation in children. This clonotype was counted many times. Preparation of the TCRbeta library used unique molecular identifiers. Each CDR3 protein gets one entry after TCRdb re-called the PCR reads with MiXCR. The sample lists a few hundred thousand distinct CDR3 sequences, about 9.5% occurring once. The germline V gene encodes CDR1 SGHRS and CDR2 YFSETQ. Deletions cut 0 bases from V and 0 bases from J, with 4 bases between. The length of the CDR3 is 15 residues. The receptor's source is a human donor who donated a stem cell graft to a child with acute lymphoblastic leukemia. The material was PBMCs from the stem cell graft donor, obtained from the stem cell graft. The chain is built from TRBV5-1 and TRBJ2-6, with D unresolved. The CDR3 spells CASSLAVSGANVLTF. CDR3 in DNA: TGCGCCAGCAGCTTGGCGGTCTCTGGGGCCAACGTCCTGACTTTC.